These 24 T cell receptor beta chains came from one sample sequenced in a study of a mutant IDH1 vaccine in newly diagnosed glioma. These receptors have no identified antigens. TCRdb's copy holds only in-frame clones and misses some; the assay was immunoSEQ multiplex PCR. The sample shows about 67,000 clones, 70% to 90% of them seen only once. Time point here: week 11, during vaccination. In every dose of vaccine, 300 ug of mutant IDH1 20-mer peptide was given alongside topical imiquimod. Sequencing used PBMCs, obtained from a glioma patient whose treatment included an IDH1 peptide vaccine. Receptors were obtained from a man between 40 and 49 years old with glioma.

The gene calls are TRBV18 and TRBJ2-4; D uncertain. The CDR3 is 15 residues long. V lost 2 bases to trimming and J lost 3 bases, with 11 bases between them. The V gene's germline CDR1 is KGHSH and CDR2 LQKENI. The CDR3 reads CASSPSGMLKNIQYF. The DNA for the CDR3 is TGTGCCAGCTCACCATCCGGAATGCTCAAAAACATTCAGTACTTC.

This chain uses TRBV10-3 with TRBJ2-5; D remains ambiguous. The CDR3 extends over 11 amino acids. Trimming took 0 bases from V and 5 from J, leaving 1 base between them. Germline lookup yields CDR1 ENHRY and CDR2 SYGVKD. The CDR3 nucleotides read TGTGCCATCAGTGAGTCGGAGACCCAGTACTTC. This codes for CAISESETQYF.

V gene TRBV5-6 combines with J gene TRBJ1-5; unclear D gene. The germline gives CDR1 SGHDT, CDR2 YYEEEE. The germline V and J ends were trimmed by 3 bases and 2 bases, with 12 bases remaining between them. The CDR3 loop spans 15 amino acids. CDR3 DNA sequence: TGTGCCAGCAGCTCTACCGGGGAGGGCAATCAGCCCCAGCATTTT. Protein sequence: CASSSTGEGNQPQHF.

This clone occurred once. This rearrangement joins TRBV15 to TRBJ2-7; D is perhaps TRBD1 (5 bases). V was pared by 1 base and J by 8 bases, with 12 bases between. The CDR3 sequence is 13 residues long. Germline-derived CDR1 and CDR2 are LNHNV and YYDKDF (reference sequence). The CDR3 sequence: CATSRVAGLKQYV. CDR3 in DNA: TGTGCCACCAGCAGAGTAGCAGGGCTAAAGCAGTACGTC.

The V and J genes are TRBV19 and TRBJ1-3; the D gene is possibly TRBD1 (6 bases). Germline loops: CDR1 LNHDA, CDR2 SQIVND (reference sequence). This CDR3 has 15 amino acids. Trimming removed 5 bases at V and 0 bases at J, with 11 bases between. CDR3 nucleotide sequence: TGTGCCAGTAGTCGGAACAGGGACTCTGGAAACACCATATATTTT. Amino acids: CASSRNRDSGNTIYF.

Judged by abundance, this clone is medium-sized. The chain joins TRBV27 to TRBJ2-1, with a possible D match to TRBD2 (7 bases). Germline V gives CDR1 MNHEY, CDR2 SMNVEV (reference sequence). The CDR3 contains 16 residues. Between the trimmed V and J ends, which lost 3 bases and 5 bases, there was a span of 17 bases. The CDR3 coding sequence is TGTGCCAGCAGTTTGGCGGTCTCCGGGGGGCACAATGAGCAGTTCTTC. Translation gives CASSLAVSGGHNEQFF.

The chain joins TRBV6-5 to TRBJ2-2, with D possibly being TRBD1 (6 bases). This CDR3 comprises 15 residues. CDR1 and CDR2 (germline): MNHEY, SVGAGI. With 7 bases removed from V and 4 bases from J, the gap between germline ends came to 16 bases. The CDR3 loop reads CASTRTGKGTGELFF. The DNA for the CDR3 is TGTGCCAGCACCAGAACAGGGAAGGGCACCGGGGAGCTGTTTTTT.

The rearrangement joins TRBV4-1 to TRBJ1-4, with D possibly being TRBD1 (6 bases). The CDR3 totals 15 residues. Germline loops: CDR1 MGHRA, CDR2 YSYEKL. Trimming left V 3 bases short and J 3 bases short, with 11 bases between. CDR3 in amino acids: CASSQAGVSNEKLFF. CDR3 DNA sequence: TGCGCCAGCAGCCAGGCAGGGGTCTCTAATGAAAAACTGTTTTTT.

The chain joins TRBV5-1 to TRBJ1-1; D is ambiguous. The CDR3 totals 13 residues. Germline loops: CDR1 SGHRS, CDR2 YFSETQ. The V end lost 4 bases, the J end lost 0 bases, and 7 bases lay between the germline ends. CDR3 sequence (DNA): TGCGCCAGCAGCGTAATATTGAACACTGAAGCTTTCTTT. Amino acid sequence: CASSVILNTEAFF.

This clone was recorded once. The chain links TRBV6-5 to TRBJ1-6, with D hard to call. This CDR3 is 15 amino acids long. V was clipped by 6 bases and J by 8 bases, with 17 bases between them. Germline V lookup: CDR1 MNHEY, CDR2 SVGAGI. DNA for the CDR3: TGTGCCAGCAGCCGCCCCTCCCGGGGTGATTCACCCCTCCACTTT. Translated, it gives CASSRPSRGDSPLHF.

This clone was observed once. The V gene is TRBV4-2, the J gene TRBJ1-5; TRBD1 matches 9 bases. With V trimmed by 1 base and J by 7 bases, 8 bases remained unmatched. CDR1 is LGHNA, CDR2 YNFKEQ, per germline. The CDR3 is 16 residues long. The chain's CDR3 is CASSQGLGQGGQPQHF. The CDR3, as DNA: TGTGCCAGCAGCCAAGGCTTGGGACAGGGAGGACAGCCCCAGCATTTT.

This chain links TRBV18 with TRBJ2-4, with TRBD1 identical over 8 bases. V was pared by 3 bases and J by 3 bases, with 1 base of the junction left unmatched. Germline-derived CDR1 and CDR2 are KGHSH and LQKENI. The CDR3 loop spans 14 amino acids. The CDR3 protein is CASSPGTGKNIQYF. The CDR3, as DNA: TGTGCCAGCTCACCCGGGACAGGCAAAAACATTCAGTACTTC. Full variable domain (missing parts from reference TRBV18 and TRBJ2-4): NAGVMQNPRHLVRRRGQEARLRCSPMKGHSHVYWYRQLPEEGLKFMVYLQKENIIDESGMPKERFSAEFPKEGPSILRIQQVVRGDSAAYFCASSPGTGKNIQYFGAGTRLSVL.

The genes are TRBV14 and TRBJ2-7; D may be TRBD1 (5 bases). Germline V gene data show CDR1 as SGHDN and CDR2 as FVKESK. Trimming pared 2 bases from V and 5 bases from J, leaving 19 bases between. The CDR3 has 16 residues. Written as DNA, the CDR3 is TGTGCCAGCAGCCAAAACGGACATAACCCATACGACGAGCAGTACTTC. Translation gives CASSQNGHNPYDEQYF.

The genes are TRBV6-5 and TRBJ2-1; 12 nucleotides line up with TRBD2. Germline CDR1 and CDR2: MNHEY and SVGAGI. With 8 bases clipped from V and 7 bases from J, the junction kept 9 bases outside the gene matches. The CDR3 is 15 residues long. This chain's CDR3 is CASRLAGGPGNEQFF. The CDR3 DNA reads TGTGCCAGCCGTCTAGCGGGAGGGCCGGGAAATGAGCAGTTCTTC.

This sequence joins TRBV7-2 and TRBJ2-3; no reliable D call. The V gene lost 2 bases and the J gene lost 0 bases, with 15 bases spanning the gap. The CDR3 contains 17 residues. From germline, CDR1 is SGHTA and CDR2 FQGNSA. CDR3 coding DNA: TGTGCCAGCAGCTTAAATGCCCGGACGTCTAGCACAGATACGCAGTATTTT. It yields the protein CASSLNARTSSTDTQYF.

The V gene is TRBV7-2, the J gene TRBJ1-2, with D possibly matching TRBD1 (6 bases). Per the germline V gene, CDR1 is SGHTA and CDR2 is FQGNSA. The CDR3 contains 15 residues. V shed 1 base and J shed 3 bases, with 12 bases lying between them. The CDR3 protein is CASSLGQAPDYGYTF. CDR3 bases: TGTGCCAGCAGCTTAGGACAGGCCCCCGACTATGGCTACACCTTC. The full variable domain, with the rest looked up from reference TRBV7-2 and TRBJ1-2, is GAGVSQSPSNKVTEKGKDVELRCDPISGHTALYWYRQSLGQGLEFLIYFQGNSAPDKSGLPSDRFSAERTGGSVSTLTIQRTQQEDSAVYLCASSLGQAPDYGYTFGSGTRLTVV.

This clone was counted once. The chain recombines TRBV5-4 with TRBJ1-4, with a tentative D call TRBD1 (5 bases). Germline V gives CDR1 SGHNT, CDR2 YYREEE (reference sequence). V lost 7 bases and J 2 bases, leaving 15 bases between the germline ends. The CDR3 spans 15 residues. Written as DNA, the CDR3 is TGTGCCAGCTCCCTGGATCGGGGGACTAATGAAAAACTGTTTTTT. Translated: CASSLDRGTNEKLFF.

The V call is TRBV5-5, the J call TRBJ1-2; D remains unclear. V lost 0 bases to trimming and J lost 2 bases, with 8 bases between them. This CDR3 contains 14 residues. Per germline, CDR1 SGHKS and CDR2 YYEKEE (reference sequence). The CDR3 DNA sequence: TGTGCCAGCAGCTTGGACGGAGTGAACTATGGCTACACCTTC. This gives the protein CASSLDGVNYGYTF.

The chain uses TRBV5-6 and TRBJ2-1; 7 positions match TRBD2. Germline lookup yields CDR1 SGHDT and CDR2 YYEEEE. Unmatched junction bases numbered 4, after V lost 0 bases and J lost 4 bases. The CDR3 consists of 15 residues. This chain's CDR3 is CASSLEVAGYNEQFF. The DNA of the CDR3 is TGTGCCAGCAGCTTGGAGGTAGCGGGTTACAATGAGCAGTTCTTC.

A word on this clone: One junction end disagrees with the germline gene, perhaps due to a read error. The sample contains more than one DNA sequence encoding this CDR3. The chain has TRBV27 and TRBJ1-4; TRBD1 agrees at 10 bases. Germline lookup yields CDR1 MNHEY and CDR2 SMNVEV (reference sequence). CDR3 size: 16 residues. This chain's CDR3 is CASSPGTGDPGEKLFF. In nucleotides, the CDR3 is TGTGCCAGCAGCCCCGGGACAGGGGATCCGGGTGAAAAACTGTTCTTT.

In its sample, this clone was seen once. V usage is TRBV9 and J usage is TRBJ1-3; 7 bases map to TRBD1. The CDR3 is 15 residues long. V shed 3 bases and J 2 bases; nucleotides not matched to a gene: 5. The germline V gene has CDR1 SGDLS and CDR2 YYNGEE. The CDR3 sequence is CASSAGQAAGNTIYF. CDR3 DNA sequence: TGTGCCAGCAGCGCCGGACAGGCGGCTGGAAACACCATATATTTT.

The chain has TRBV6-1 and TRBJ1-1; the D is unclear. Trimming took 5 bases from V and 5 from J, leaving 12 bases between them. The CDR3 covers 13 residues. Germline CDR1 and CDR2: MNHNS and SASEGT. The CDR3 DNA reads as TGTGCCAGCAGTCAGATGGCGATGACTGAAGCTTTCTTT. It is translated as CASSQMAMTEAFF.

V and J are TRBV2 and TRBJ2-1; TRBD2 matches 10 bases. With 9 bases clipped from V and 7 bases from J, the junction kept 15 bases outside the gene matches. Germline loops: CDR1 SNHLY, CDR2 FYNNEI. The CDR3 has 16 residues. CDR3: CASTSGTSEGGNEQFF. In DNA form, the CDR3 reads TGTGCCAGTACCTCGGGGACTAGCGAGGGGGGAAATGAGCAGTTCTTC.

The CDR3 loop is CASSRVVTLGNEQFF. CDR3 nucleotide sequence: TGTGCCAGCAGCCGGGTTGTTACCCTAGGAAATGAGCAGTTCTTC. The chain employs TRBV14 and TRBJ2-1; D not certain. This CDR3 region has 15 residues. Germline V CDR1 and CDR2: SGHDN, FVKESK. The V end lost 4 bases, the J end lost 7 bases, and 17 bases lay between the germline ends. Supplemented by reference TRBV14 and TRBJ2-1, the full variable domain reads EAGVTQFPSHSVIEKGQTVTLRCDPISGHDNLYWYRRVMGKEIKFLLHFVKESKQDESGMPNNRFLAERTGGTYSTLKVQPAELEDSGVYFCASSRVVTLGNEQFFGPGTRLTVL.